This TCR beta chain stems from a study of cytomegalovirus exposure and HLA in healthy donors. Study-wide points: Within an earlier analysis, most TCR beta V segments proved productive either about 90% or about 30% of the time. Some V segments, TRBV6-2 and TRBV6-3 among them, were indistinguishable and were therefore excluded. Among TCR beta chains, those listed as cytomegalovirus-associated numbered over 150.

With respect to this clone: The antigen remains unidentified.

CDR3 length: 15 amino acids. The V end lost 3 bases, the J end lost 0 bases, and 6 bases lay between the germline ends. Looked up from germline, CDR1 is SNHLY and CDR2 is FYNNEI. Each of the donors was a healthy bone marrow donor. Primers included in the PCR were 60 Vbeta and 13 Jbeta primers. Clones were sequenced by immunoSEQ multiplex PCR, and TCRdb holds only the in-frame ones, with some missing. The sample carries 120,000 or so clones, around three quarters recorded once. The sequencing sample was made of PBMCs. This TCR derives from a man aged 25-40 years in good health and CMV-seropositive. The chain combines TRBV2 with TRBJ1-6; D is unclear. The CDR3 DNA sequence: TGTGCCAGCAGTGAGAGGAGCTCCTATAATTCACCCCTCCACTTT. Translation: CASSERSSYNSPLHF.